This passage covers 14 T cell receptor beta chains from one sample sequenced in a study of T cell responses to AZD1222 COVID-19 vaccine. Assay: immunoSEQ multiplex PCR; the TCRdb copy retains only in-frame clones and omits some. The table has 100,000 to 150,000 clones, around nine tenths seen once; the top ten hold around 4%. The source was peripheral blood, collected 28 days after the second AZD1222 dose. The receptors were sampled from an adult who received the AZD1222 COVID-19 vaccine.

The rearrangement links TRBV5-8 to TRBJ1-1; D unclear. Per the germline V gene, CDR1 is SGHTS and CDR2 is YDEGEE. The CDR3 covers 15 residues. Trimming left V 0 bases short and J 3 bases short, with 12 bases between. CDR3 protein: CASSLAAGVHTEAFF. CDR3 DNA: TGTGCCAGCAGCTTGGCGGCTGGGGTTCACACTGAAGCTTTCTTT.

This chain connects TRBV4-3 to TRBJ2-1; TRBD1 is a possible D gene (6 bases). The V end was cut by 1 base, the J end by 4 bases, with 17 bases between. Looked up from germline, CDR1 is LGHNA and CDR2 is YSLEER. This CDR3 spans 17 amino acids. The CDR3 loop is CASSQGRVTGLYNEQFF. CDR3 nucleotides: TGCGCCAGCAGCCAAGGAAGGGTAACAGGGTTATACAATGAGCAGTTCTTC.

CDR3 sequence: CASSDRGDYGYTF. The CDR3 DNA reads TGTGCCAGCAGTGACAGGGGTGACTATGGCTACACCTTC. The gene calls are TRBV2 and TRBJ1-2, with D perhaps TRBD1 (6 bases). This CDR3 is built from 13 residues. CDR1 is SNHLY, CDR2 FYNNEI, per germline. Trimming shortened V by 3 bases and J by 3 bases, and 8 bases separated the two germline ends.

The V gene is TRBV5-1, the J gene TRBJ2-1; 9 bases align to TRBD2. The CDR3 loop spans 15 amino acids. Germline V gene lookup returns CDR1 SGHRS and CDR2 YFSETQ. V lost 2 bases, J lost 6 bases, and 6 bases stayed unmatched. CDR3 sequence (DNA): TGCGCCAGCAGCTTAAATAGCGGGGGTGGCAATGAGCAGTTCTTC. It codes for CASSLNSGGGNEQFF.

This sequence joins TRBV7-9 and TRBJ2-1; the D call may be TRBD1 or TRBD2 (5 bases each). CDR1 SEHNR and CDR2 FQNEAQ come from the germline V gene (reference sequence). CDR3 length: 16 residues. The V and J ends lost 2 bases and 0 bases respectively, with 11 bases between them. CDR3 residues: CASSLFRDPSYNEQFF. The CDR3 DNA follows: TGTGCCAGCAGCTTATTCAGGGACCCCTCCTACAATGAGCAGTTCTTC.

The rearrangement uses TRBV6-5 and TRBJ1-1; tentatively, D is TRBD1 (6 bases). Trimming shortened V by 2 bases and J by 4 bases, and 8 bases separated the two germline ends. The germline CDR1 and CDR2 sequences are MNHEY and SVGAGI. This CDR3 is built from 13 residues. CDR3 in amino acids: CASSYRGITEAFF. Written as DNA, the CDR3 is TGTGCCAGCAGTTACAGGGGGATCACTGAAGCTTTCTTT.

This rearrangement joins TRBV5-4 to TRBJ2-7; tentatively, D is TRBD2 (6 bases). Trimming left V 4 bases short and J 3 bases short, with 20 bases between. This CDR3 has 16 amino acids. Looked up from germline, CDR1 is SGHNT and CDR2 is YYREEE (reference sequence). CDR3 amino acids: CASSGGKPGRNYEQYF. In DNA, the CDR3 is TGTGCCAGCAGCGGGGGGAAACCGGGACGGAACTACGAGCAGTACTTC.

This chain links TRBV5-1 with TRBJ2-3, with 10 bases lining up with TRBD2. V trimming: 0 bases; J trimming: 0 bases; junction bases outside the gene matches: 7. Per the germline V gene, CDR1 is SGHRS and CDR2 is YFSETQ. The CDR3 sequence is 18 residues long. CDR3: CASSLGLAGAPSTDTQYF. Here the CDR3 DNA reads TGCGCCAGCAGCTTGGGGCTAGCGGGGGCCCCTAGCACAGATACGCAGTATTTT.

The chain recombines TRBV30 with TRBJ2-1; 7 bases line up with TRBD2. The CDR3 spans 16 residues. The ends lost 5 bases at V and 4 bases at J; junction bases unmatched: 14. CDR1 and CDR2 (germline): GTSNPN, SVGIG (reference sequence). The CDR3 spells CAWGDVRRAGYNEQFF. In DNA, the CDR3 is TGTGCCTGGGGGGATGTGCGGCGAGCGGGATACAATGAGCAGTTCTTC. Supplemented by reference TRBV30 and TRBJ2-1, the full variable domain reads SQTIHQWPATLVQPVGSPLSLECTVEGTSNPNLYWYRQAAGRGLQLLFYSVGIGQISSEVPQNLSASRPQDRQFILSSKKLLLSDSGFYLCAWGDVRRAGYNEQFFGPGTRLTVL.

The gene calls are TRBV5-1 and TRBJ2-7; TRBD2 might be the D (6 bases). The CDR3 contains 17 residues. Trimming shortened V by 3 bases and J by 0 bases, and 19 bases separated the two germline ends. Per germline, CDR1 SGHRS and CDR2 YFSETQ. CDR3 sequence: CASSSVPRGGSSYEQYF. CDR3 DNA sequence: TGCGCCAGCAGCTCCGTACCCCGTGGGGGGAGCTCCTACGAGCAGTACTTC.

Details on this clone: A much larger clone is a single base away; this may be a read error. V usage is TRBV6-2 or TRBV6-3 and J usage is TRBJ2-7, with D possibly being TRBD2 (5 bases). This CDR3 spans 12 amino acids. Between the trimmed V and J ends, which lost 4 bases and 3 bases, there was a span of 7 bases. Germline assignment: CDR1 MNHEY and CDR2 SVGEGT. CDR3 nucleotides: TGTGCCAGCAGTTTTGGGAGCTACGAGCAGTACTTC. It translates to CASSFGSYEQYF.

This chain links TRBV9 with TRBJ2-5; possible D gene TRBD1, 6 bases. The CDR3 contains 15 residues. Trimming took off 1 base at V and 4 bases at J, with 14 bases between the two ends. Looked up from germline, CDR1 is SGDLS and CDR2 is YYNGEE. The CDR3 sequence: CASSVTTGLTETQYF. CDR3 sequence (DNA): TGTGCCAGCAGCGTAACGACAGGTTTAACAGAGACCCAGTACTTC.

CDR3 in DNA: TGTGCCAGCAACCCAACCCCAAGGAGGACCGGGGAGCTGTTTTTT. Encoded protein: CASNPTPRRTGELFF. The rearrangement joins TRBV6-2 or TRBV6-3 to TRBJ2-2, with D tentatively TRBD2 (5 bases). Per the germline V gene, CDR1 is MNHEY and CDR2 is SVGEGT. Trimming stripped 7 bases from V and 5 bases from J, with 17 bases between. The CDR3 has 15 amino acids.

V and J are TRBV3-1 (or the pseudogene TRBV3-2) and TRBJ1-3; 8 bases map to TRBD1. CDR1 and CDR2 from the germline V gene are LGHDT and YNNKEL (reference sequence). The CDR3 is 17 residues long. Trimming at V came to 0 bases and at J to 4 bases, leaving 8 bases not matched to a gene. CDR3: CASSQDLLGTGGNTIYF. CDR3 DNA sequence: TGTGCCAGCAGCCAAGACCTACTCGGGACAGGAGGAAACACCATATATTTT.